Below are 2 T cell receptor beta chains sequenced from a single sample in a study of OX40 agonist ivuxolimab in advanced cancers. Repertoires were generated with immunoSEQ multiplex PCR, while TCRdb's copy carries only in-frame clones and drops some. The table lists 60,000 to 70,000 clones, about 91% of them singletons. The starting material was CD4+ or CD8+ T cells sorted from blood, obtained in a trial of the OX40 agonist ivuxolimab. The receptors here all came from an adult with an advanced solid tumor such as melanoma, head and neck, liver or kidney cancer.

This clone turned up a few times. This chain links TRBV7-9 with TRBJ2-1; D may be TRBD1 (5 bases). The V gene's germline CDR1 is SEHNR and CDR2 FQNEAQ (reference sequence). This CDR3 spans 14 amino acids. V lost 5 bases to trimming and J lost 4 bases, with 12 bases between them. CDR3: CASSPSGAYNEQFF. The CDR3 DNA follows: TGTGCCAGCAGCCCCAGTGGGGCTTACAATGAGCAGTTCTTC.

This CDR3 is CASSLDFLEQYF. The CDR3 nucleotides are TGTGCCAGCAGCTTAGATTTCCTCGAGCAGTACTTC. The rearrangement links TRBV7-8 to TRBJ2-7; D gene uncertain. Per the germline V gene, CDR1 is SGHVS and CDR2 is FQNEAQ. The CDR3 runs 12 residues. V lost 1 base, J lost 6 bases, and 7 bases lay in between.